These 22 T cell receptor beta chains originate from one sample sequenced in a study of CD8 T cells in Susac syndrome (dated by TCRdb to between 2018 and 2021). To prepare the library, the immunoSEQ multiplex PCR assay was applied. RNA was extracted with the RNeasy kit and about 0.5 to 1 ug was reverse transcribed using random hexamers. The raw public reads went through TCRdb reprocessing: fastp at Q25, MiXCR clone calling, in-frame beta chains kept. A single entry per CDR3 protein holds the most common genes and DNA from its merged rows. Across this sample there are nearly 70,000 distinct CDR3 sequences, with around 95% seen only once. Of the sample, 0.2% to 0.3% falls within the top ten clones. Sequences were obtained from CD8+ T cells from PBMCs. The receptors were sampled from a human donor in good health.

The chain combines TRBV7-9 with TRBJ1-4; D gene ambiguous. The CDR3 runs to 15 residues. Trimming removed 2 bases at V and 4 bases at J, with 11 bases between. CDR1 SEHNR and CDR2 FQNEAQ come from the germline V gene (reference sequence). The CDR3 region has the DNA TGTGCCAGCAGCTTAACGGGAGACGATAATGAAAAACTGTTTTTT. Translating gives CASSLTGDDNEKLFF.

J is TRBJ2-7 and V is TRBV20-1, with D unresolved. Germline V gene lookup returns CDR1 DFQATT and CDR2 SNEGSKA (reference sequence). The V end was cut by 3 bases, the J end by 1 base, with 7 bases between. The CDR3 covers 12 residues. CDR3 residues: CSASKGSYEQYV. CDR3 bases: TGCAGTGCTAGTAAGGGTTCCTACGAGCAGTACGTC.

There are a few counts of this clonotype. The J gene is TRBJ1-1, the V gene TRBV5-4; no clear D. V was cut by 2 bases and J by 2 bases, with 4 bases left in between. Germline V gives CDR1 SGHNT, CDR2 YYREEE (reference sequence). This CDR3 is 12 amino acids long. The CDR3 DNA reads TGTGCCAGCAGCTTCACAAACACTGAAGCTTTCTTT. Protein product: CASSFTNTEAFF.

This chain joins TRBV27 and TRBJ1-6, with D perhaps TRBD1 (6 bases). The germline V gene encodes CDR1 MNHEY and CDR2 SMNVEV (reference sequence). V was cut by 5 bases and J by 0 bases, with 11 bases left in between. The CDR3 loop spans 16 amino acids. This CDR3 reads CASSLGGSSYNSPLHF. The CDR3 DNA reads as TGTGCCAGCAGTCTAGGGGGGAGCTCCTATAATTCACCCCTCCACTTT.

The chain carries TRBV29-1 and TRBJ1-2; 8 bases map to TRBD1. CDR1 is SQVTM, CDR2 ANQGSEA, per germline. Trimming at V came to 7 bases and at J to 4 bases, leaving 5 bases not matched to a gene. This CDR3 has 12 amino acids. The CDR3 DNA follows: TGCAGCGCCGACAGGGGTGGCTATGGCTACACCTTC. Translated: CSADRGGYGYTF.

The J gene is TRBJ2-2, the V gene TRBV10-3; D not certain. Germline CDR1 and CDR2: ENHRY and SYGVKD. Trimming left V 7 bases short and J 4 bases short, with 7 bases between. The CDR3 length is 12 residues. In nucleotides, the CDR3 is TGTGCCATCATCGTGGGCACCGGGGAGCTGTTTTTT. Residues: CAIIVGTGELFF.

V and J are TRBV27 and TRBJ2-7; a possible D gene is TRBD2 (6 bases). This CDR3 has 17 residues. V dropped 1 base and J dropped 7 bases, with 23 bases sitting between them. Germline CDR1 is MNHEY and CDR2 is SMNVEV (reference sequence). For the CDR3, the DNA is TGTGCCAGCAGTTTATTCCCCATTGGCGGGATTCTAGGGGAGCAGTACTTC. Protein: CASSLFPIGGILGEQYF.

The V gene is TRBV4-1, the J gene TRBJ1-1; D gene ambiguous. The CDR3 is made up of 15 amino acids. Germline CDR1 and CDR2: MGHRA and YSYEKL. V lost 2 bases and J 6 bases, leaving 16 bases between the germline ends. The CDR3 spells CASSQTFNRNAEAFF. CDR3 DNA: TGCGCCAGCAGCCAAACCTTCAACAGAAACGCTGAAGCTTTCTTT.

There are a few counts of this clonotype. The chain uses TRBV25-1 and TRBJ1-1; D remains ambiguous. Germline V gene data show CDR1 as MGHDK and CDR2 as SYGVNS. The CDR3 loop spans 13 amino acids. Trimming took 5 bases from V and 0 from J, leaving 7 bases between them. The CDR3 DNA reads as TGTGCCAGCAGTCTATCAGTGAACACTGAAGCTTTCTTT. This gives the protein CASSLSVNTEAFF.

The rearrangement joins TRBV27 to TRBJ2-7; possible D gene TRBD2, 7 bases. V was clipped by 10 bases and J by 3 bases, with 19 bases between them. This CDR3 comprises 14 residues. CDR1 MNHEY and CDR2 SMNVEV come from the germline V gene (reference sequence). The CDR3 DNA follows: TGTGCCACCAGAGTCGGAGGGGGGGTCTACGAGCAGTACTTC. Its protein is CATRVGGGVYEQYF.

This clonotype came up once. The chain couples TRBV7-9 to TRBJ2-7; perhaps D is TRBD1 or TRBD2 (5 bases each). Trimming left V 2 bases short and J 2 bases short, with 10 bases between. Germline CDR1 reads SEHNR; CDR2 reads FQNEAQ (reference sequence). The CDR3 loop spans 14 amino acids. CDR3 loop: CASSLPGATYEQYV. CDR3 sequence (DNA): TGTGCCAGCAGCTTACCCGGGGCCACCTACGAGCAGTACGTC.

This chain joins TRBV30 and TRBJ2-7, with TRBD2 identical over 8 bases. This CDR3 comprises 16 residues. CDR1 is GTSNPN and CDR2 is SVGIG in the germline V gene (reference sequence). V shed 0 bases, J shed 5 bases, and the junction held 12 bases outside the gene matches. Written as DNA, the CDR3 is TGTGCCTGGAGTGTAGGGGCGGGGGGCCTAGGCGACGAGCAGTACTTC. Translating gives CAWSVGAGGLGDEQYF. The entire variable domain, with the rest obtained from reference TRBV30 and TRBJ2-7, is as follows: SQTIHQWPATLVQPVGSPLSLECTVEGTSNPNLYWYRQAAGRGLQLLFYSVGIGQISSEVPQNLSASRPQDRQFILSSKKLLLSDSGFYLCAWSVGAGGLGDEQYFGPGTRLTVT.

V usage is TRBV3-1 and J usage is TRBJ1-5; tentative D call: TRBD1 (5 bases). From germline, CDR1 is LGHDT and CDR2 YNNKEL (reference sequence). CDR3 length equals 16 residues. The V gene lost 2 bases and the J gene lost 4 bases, with 15 bases spanning the gap. The CDR3 is CASSQYPDSINQPQHF. CDR3 nucleotides: TGTGCCAGCAGCCAATACCCTGACAGCATTAATCAGCCCCAGCATTTT. The entire variable domain, with the rest obtained from reference TRBV3-1 and TRBJ1-5, is as follows: DTAVSQTPKYLVTQMGNDKSIKCEQNLGHDTMYWYKQDSKKFLKIMFSYNNKELIINETVPNRFSPKSPDKAHLNLHINSLELGDSAVYFCASSQYPDSINQPQHFGDGTRLSIL.

The chain carries TRBV7-2 and TRBJ2-1, with D unclear. V lost 3 bases to trimming and J lost 2 bases, with 5 bases between them. The CDR3 contains 13 residues. Per germline, CDR1 SGHTA and CDR2 FQGNSA. The CDR3 nucleotides are TGTGCCAGCAGCTTGACACCCTACAATGAGCAGTTCTTC. This gives the protein CASSLTPYNEQFF.

CDR3 bases: TGCAGCGTTGAAGGGGACAGTCTGAGCTCCTACGAGCAGTACTTC. It codes for CSVEGDSLSSYEQYF. The rearrangement joins TRBV29-1 to TRBJ2-7; TRBD1 agrees at 7 bases. This CDR3 region has 15 residues. Trimming removed 1 base from V and 0 bases from J; junction bases left unmatched: 6. Germline V gene sequence: CDR1 SQVTM, CDR2 ANQGSEA.

The J gene is TRBJ2-5, the V gene TRBV19; D is perhaps TRBD1 (5 bases). V was clipped by 2 bases and J by 0 bases, with 7 bases between them. This CDR3 comprises 14 residues. Germline CDR1 LNHDA, CDR2 SQIVND (reference sequence). The CDR3 protein is CASSITGYQETQYF. In DNA, the CDR3 is TGTGCCAGTAGTATAACAGGCTACCAAGAGACCCAGTACTTC.

The genes are TRBV27 and TRBJ1-1; D ambiguous. Germline CDR1 is MNHEY and CDR2 is SMNVEV (reference sequence). The V gene lost 4 bases and the J gene lost 1 base, with 7 bases spanning the gap. There are 13 residues in the CDR3. The CDR3 DNA follows: TGTGCCAGCAGTTGGTCTCAGAACACTGAAGCTTTCTTT. Translated, it gives CASSWSQNTEAFF.

The chain recombines TRBV6-5 with TRBJ1-4; D unclear. Trimming removed 0 bases at V and 8 bases at J, with 16 bases between. Germline V gives CDR1 MNHEY, CDR2 SVGAGI. The CDR3 length is 16 residues. The CDR3 region has the DNA TGTGCCAGCAGTTACTCGATAACCCAAACGGTGGAAAAACTGTTTTTT. Translation: CASSYSITQTVEKLFF.

CDR3 sequence reads: CASSWTAFNSPLHF. The CDR3 DNA is TGTGCCAGCAGCTGGACAGCGTTTAATTCACCCCTCCACTTT. V is TRBV7-9 and J is TRBJ1-6; maybe TRBD1 (6 bases). CDR3 length: 14 amino acids. Germline values: CDR1 SEHNR, CDR2 FQNEAQ (reference sequence). Trimming left V 4 bases short and J 6 bases short, with 10 bases between.

The chain combines TRBV6-5 with TRBJ1-2; 7 bases align to TRBD1. The CDR3 is made up of 16 amino acids. Losses at the gene ends were 4 bases for V and 2 bases for J; bases not matched to a gene: 10. Germline assignment: CDR1 MNHEY and CDR2 SVGAGI. CDR3 nucleotide sequence: TGTGCCAGCAGTTCCTCGCATGTACAGGGGAACTATGGCTACACCTTC. Its protein is CASSSSHVQGNYGYTF.

The chain couples TRBV3-1 to TRBJ1-2; unclear D gene. Trimming took off 0 bases at V and 4 bases at J, with 21 bases between the two ends. CDR3 length equals 18 residues. The germline gives CDR1 LGHDT, CDR2 YNNKEL (reference sequence). The CDR3 DNA reads TGTGCCAGCAGCCAAGATCATAATACCGACACAGTTCTCTATGGCTACACCTTC. Encoded protein: CASSQDHNTDTVLYGYTF.

CDR3 DNA: TGTGCCAGCAGCTTAGGGACAGGGGGCTTCCAGCCCCAGCATTTT. Protein sequence: CASSLGTGGFQPQHF. The V gene is TRBV7-8, the J gene TRBJ1-5; 11 bases are shared with TRBD1. V gave up 1 base and J gave up 7 bases; unmatched junction bases: 3. The CDR3 length is 15 residues. CDR1 is SGHVS and CDR2 is FQNEAQ in the germline V gene.